Detailed here is one T cell receptor (beta chain). Its antigen remains unidentified. The data derive from a study of T cells in localized non-small cell lung cancer. Study-wide results and caveats: Out of the top 100 tumor clones, a median roughly 52 were seen in adjacent lung. Sequence data derive from only one tumor region, so heterogeneity remains possible. The study found T cell clonality highest in uninvolved adjacent lung, above tumor. Longer overall survival was seen with higher T cell density measured in blood.

The V and J ends lost 1 base and 7 bases respectively, with 5 bases between them. Germline values: CDR1 SGHDN, CDR2 FVKESK. This CDR3 spans 12 amino acids. TCRdb's table, derived via immunoSEQ multiplex PCR, lists solely in-frame clones and lacks some. The sample consists of 25,000 to 30,000 clones, roughly 86% of them appearing once. This chain connects TRBV14 to TRBJ2-4; D is unresolved. Sequences were derived from peripheral blood, sampled before any cancer treatment. The clonotype comes from a male donor aged 60 or over with stage I lung adenocarcinoma. In DNA form, the CDR3 reads TGTGCCAGCAGCCAAGCCCCGAACATTCAGTACTTC. This encodes CASSQAPNIQYF. The variable domain in full, with the rest retrieved from reference TRBV14 and TRBJ2-4, is EAGVTQFPSHSVIEKGQTVTLRCDPISGHDNLYWYRRVMGKEIKFLLHFVKESKQDESGMPNNRFLAERTGGTYSTLKVQPAELEDSGVYFCASSQAPNIQYFGAGTRLSVL.